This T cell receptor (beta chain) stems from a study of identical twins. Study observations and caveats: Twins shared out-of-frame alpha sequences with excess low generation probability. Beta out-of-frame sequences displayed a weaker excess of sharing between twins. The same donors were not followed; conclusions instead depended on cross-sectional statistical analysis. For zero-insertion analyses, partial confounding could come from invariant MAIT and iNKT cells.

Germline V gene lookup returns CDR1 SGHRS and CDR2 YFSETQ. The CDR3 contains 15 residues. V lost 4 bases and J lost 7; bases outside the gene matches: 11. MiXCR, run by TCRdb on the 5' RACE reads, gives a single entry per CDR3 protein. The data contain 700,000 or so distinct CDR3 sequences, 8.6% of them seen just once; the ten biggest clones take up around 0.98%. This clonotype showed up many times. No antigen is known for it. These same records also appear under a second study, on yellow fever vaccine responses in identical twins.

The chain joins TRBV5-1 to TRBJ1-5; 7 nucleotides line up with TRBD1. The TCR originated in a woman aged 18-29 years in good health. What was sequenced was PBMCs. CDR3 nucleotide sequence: TGCGCCAGCAGCCTCGGGGACAAGACAGGGCAGCCCCAGCATTTT. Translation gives CASSLGDKTGQPQHF.